This is a list of T cell receptor beta chains from one sample in a study of glioma-infiltrating T cells after dendritic cell vaccination. Some clones are missing from TCRdb's copy, which holds only in-frame ones; the method was immunoSEQ multiplex PCR. The sample holds 100,000 or so clones, approximately 84% seen once. The material was blood, obtained after dendritic cell vaccination. These receptors came from a human donor with glioblastoma. The conserved cysteine and the conserved F or W are not part of the CDR3 here. Fields, in order: J gene, V gene, CDR3 protein.

J: TRBJ2-1
V: TRBV28
CDR3: ASSNSLAGGLRGEQF

J: TRBJ1-1
V: TRBV6-1
CDR3: ASSRTGLNTEAF

J: TRBJ2-2
V: TRBV5-1
CDR3: ASSFRDRGLAEITGELF

J: TRBJ2-7
V: TRBV5-1
CDR3: ASSLSVTSGGPSYEQY

J: TRBJ1-6
V: TRBV7-6
CDR3: ASSLGGVNSPLH

J: TRBJ1-2
V: TRBV7-8
CDR3: ASSSYGGGYT

J: TRBJ2-1
V: TRBV11-2
CDR3: ASSPDRLDEQF

J: TRBJ1-1
V: TRBV21-1
CDR3: ASSKDRRNTEAF

J: TRBJ1-1
V: TRBV2
CDR3: ASSEGAGRAEAF

J: TRBJ2-7
V: TRBV10-3
CDR3: AISPGLAAAPLSREQY

J: TRBJ2-6
V: TRBV4-1
CDR3: ASSLLGANVLT

J: TRBJ2-2
V: TRBV12-5
CDR3: ASGFRQEYTNTGELF

J: TRBJ2-1
V: TRBV6-5
CDR3: ASSYGYGGRPYEQF

J: TRBJ1-1
V: TRBV6-5
CDR3: ASSWDRGNTEAF

J: TRBJ1-2
V: TRBV2
CDR3: ASSEPRTGGDGGSGYT

J: TRBJ2-1
V: TRBV5-1
CDR3: ASSLQGFYNEQF

J: TRBJ1-4
V: TRBV28
CDR3: ASSLGDTNEKLF

J: TRBJ2-1
V: TRBV5-4
CDR3: ASSPGTSGYNEQF

J: TRBJ2-3
V: TRBV4-1
CDR3: ASSQEHGSFADTQY

J: TRBJ1-1
V: TRBV2
CDR3: ASSVTGETEAF

J: TRBJ2-2
V: TRBV30
CDR3: AWSVQLIAGELF

J: TRBJ2-3
V: TRBV9
CDR3: ASSVVAGTGGGTDTQY

J: TRBJ1-5
V: TRBV18
CDR3: ASSTGGVSRPQH

J: TRBJ1-1
V: TRBV5-1
CDR3: ASSLEGVNTEAF

J: TRBJ1-2
V: TRBV5-1
CDR3: ASSSGQNLYGYT

J: TRBJ2-3
V: TRBV18
CDR3: ASSPLPMTDTQY

J: TRBJ2-7
V: TRBV11-2
CDR3: ASSLPSGGSYEQY

J: TRBJ1-1
V: TRBV30
CDR3: AWVSGTGEPEAF

J: TRBJ1-4
V: TRBV2
CDR3: ASYGSVNEKLF

J: TRBJ1-2
V: TRBV6-1
CDR3: ASSTPTPANYGYT

J: TRBJ2-5
V: TRBV12-5
CDR3: ASGFPEGHQETQY

J: TRBJ2-3
V: TRBV28
CDR3: ASSLNGQGSGTDTQY

J: TRBJ2-5
V: TRBV27
CDR3: ASSLFRGPQETQY

J: TRBJ2-3
V: TRBV9
CDR3: ASSVNPSGTDTQY

J: TRBJ1-2
V: TRBV10-2
CDR3: ASSERPGQANYGYT

J: TRBJ1-6
V: TRBV21-1
CDR3: ASSKADPQGAFSPLH

J: TRBJ1-4
V: TRBV4-2
CDR3: ASSQGYRGATNEKLF

J: TRBJ2-3
V: TRBV5-1
CDR3: ASSLGVTSGTDTQY

J: TRBJ2-1
V: TRBV5-4
CDR3: ASSVIAGGGNEQF

J: TRBJ1-1
V: TRBV2
CDR3: ASSRRGAGETEAF

J: TRBJ2-1
V: TRBV30
CDR3: AWSLGGRTEQF

J: TRBJ1-5
V: TRBV2
CDR3: ASSGQVGEQPQH

J: TRBJ2-6
V: TRBV5-6
CDR3: ASSPVGLSGANVLT

J: TRBJ2-3
V: TRBV29-1
CDR3: SVPLEDDTQY

J: TRBJ2-7
V: TRBV5-1
CDR3: ASRLGQDISYEQY

J: TRBJ2-1
V: TRBV7-6
CDR3: ASSYSDGGYNEQF

J: TRBJ2-5
V: TRBV5-1
CDR3: ASSFGGGETQY

J: TRBJ2-4
V: TRBV5-1
CDR3: ASSYGPRGGGSKNIQY

J: TRBJ2-1
V: TRBV27
CDR3: ASSLGLSSYNEQF

J: TRBJ2-5
V: TRBV2
CDR3: ASSPTGAGETQY

J: TRBJ2-2
V: TRBV27
CDR3: ASNKQGPGELF

J: TRBJ2-7
V: TRBV6-1
CDR3: ASSEERERGAPEQY

J: TRBJ1-4
V: TRBV5-1
CDR3: ASSLAGGLGEKLF

J: TRBJ2-7
V: TRBV28
CDR3: ASSFIGMASGYEQY

J: TRBJ1-5
V: TRBV7-2
CDR3: ASSRDRVNQPQH

J: TRBJ1-5
V: TRBV2
CDR3: ASRIDNRQPQH

J: TRBJ2-2
V: TRBV6-5
CDR3: ASSYPRDGSAGELF

J: TRBJ2-1
V: TRBV19
CDR3: ASSIPQRESIGNEQF

J: TRBJ2-4
V: TRBV28
CDR3: ASSLRGRLGAARNIQY

J: TRBJ1-6
V: TRBV19
CDR3: ASSDSDRNNSPLH